The 5 T cell receptor beta chains below were found in one sample sequenced in a study of CD8 T cells in ankylosing spondylitis. General study points: Roughly 8 highly homologous variants made up a TCR beta motif, and this motif appeared characteristic of ankylosing spondylitis blood.

One entry per CDR3 protein results from TCRdb running MiXCR on the 5' RACE reads. Counted here are around 890,000 distinct CDR3 sequences, 12% occurring once; the ten biggest clones make up less than 0.65%. The antigens of these receptors remain unknown. Material for sequencing was blood, either unsorted or a sorted T cell fraction (not recorded which). These receptors all stem from a male donor with ankylosing spondylitis.

The V and J genes are TRBV7-2 and TRBJ1-1, with D possibly TRBD1 on 5 matching bases. The CDR3 runs 14 residues. Germline CDR1 is SGHTA and CDR2 is FQGNSA. Trimming took off 5 bases at V and 4 bases at J, with 14 bases between the two ends. This CDR3 reads CASSPRFGGTEAFF. The CDR3 DNA sequence: TGTGCCAGCAGCCCCCGTTTTGGGGGCACTGAAGCTTTCTTT.

For the CDR3, the DNA is TGTGCCAGCACCAGGGGGCGACTAGGTCAGCCCCAGCATTTT. Translation gives CASTRGRLGQPQHF. The rearrangement joins TRBV5-6 to TRBJ1-5, with TRBD1 matching over 8 bases. The CDR3 contains 14 residues. The germline CDR1 and CDR2 sequences are SGHDT and YYEEEE. V gave up 6 bases and J gave up 6 bases; unmatched junction bases: 8.

The gene calls are TRBV10-3 and TRBJ2-3; either TRBD1 or TRBD2 may supply D (6 bases each). The CDR3 sequence is 17 residues long. Trimming left V 6 bases short and J 0 bases short, with 19 bases between. The germline V gene has CDR1 ENHRY and CDR2 SYGVKD. CDR3 protein: CAISVQEGVSSTDTQYF. The DNA of the CDR3 is TGTGCCATCAGCGTGCAGGAGGGGGTCTCGAGCACAGATACGCAGTATTTT.

This chain links TRBV20-1 with TRBJ2-7; D not certain. There are 15 residues in the CDR3. Between the trimmed V and J ends, which lost 6 bases and 0 bases, there was a span of 18 bases. Germline-derived CDR1 and CDR2 are DFQATT and SNEGSKA (reference sequence). The CDR3 region has the DNA TGCAGTGCCCACAGATCAAGAGAAAACTCCTACGAGCAGTACTTC. Translation: CSAHRSRENSYEQYF.

This chain joins TRBV7-6 and TRBJ2-5, with D possibly matching TRBD1 (6 bases). V was shortened by 5 bases and J by 5 bases, with 9 bases between the two germline ends. CDR3 length: 12 residues. CDR1 is SGHVS, CDR2 FNYEAQ, per germline. CDR3 DNA: TGTGCCAGCAGCACAGGGTCGGAGACCCAGTACTTC. Protein: CASSTGSETQYF.